This passage covers 20 T cell receptor beta chains from one sample sequenced in a study of blood T cell repertoires in COVID-19. Libraries were prepared by immunoSEQ multiplex PCR; TCRdb keeps only in-frame clonotypes and omits some of them. The sample lists about 50,000 clones; around 86% were seen once. The specimen sequenced was peripheral blood. These TCRs come from a man aged 45-65 years with active COVID-19.

The CDR3 region has the DNA TGTGCCAGCAGCGGGGTAGCGGGTAAGGGTGCAGATACGCAGTATTTT. It codes for CASSGVAGKGADTQYF. The genes are TRBV7-2 and TRBJ2-3, with 7 bases lining up with TRBD2. V shed 5 bases, J shed 4 bases, and the junction held 12 bases outside the gene matches. Germline V gene data show CDR1 as SGHTA and CDR2 as FQGNSA. The CDR3 consists of 16 residues.

This chain connects TRBV6-5 to TRBJ1-2; 8 nucleotides agree with TRBD1. The CDR3 consists of 13 residues. J lost 3 bases, V lost 8 bases, and 5 bases had no gene match. Germline loops: CDR1 MNHEY, CDR2 SVGAGI. CDR3 sequence (DNA): TGTGCCAGCCGACAGGGGCCGGACTATGGCTACACCTTC. Its protein is CASRQGPDYGYTF.

The chain uses TRBV6-5 and TRBJ1-2; D remains unclear. Between the trimmed V and J ends, which lost 6 bases and 1 base, there was a span of 15 bases. This CDR3 has 15 residues. Germline CDR1 reads MNHEY; CDR2 reads SVGAGI. The CDR3 loop is CASSGDYGGNYGYTF. The CDR3 DNA reads as TGTGCCAGCAGCGGCGATTACGGCGGTAACTATGGCTACACCTTC.

The rearrangement links TRBV7-9 to TRBJ1-1; 9 bases agree with TRBD1. The germline CDR1 and CDR2 sequences are SEHNR and FQNEAQ (reference sequence). Trimming cost V 0 bases and J 7 bases; bases outside gene matches: 3. The CDR3 spans 14 residues. The CDR3: CASSLADRGGEAFF. The CDR3 nucleotides are TGTGCCAGCAGCTTAGCGGACAGGGGAGGTGAAGCTTTCTTT. Based on the CDR3 plus reference TRBV7-9 and TRBJ1-1, the full variable domain is DTGVSQNPRHKITKRGQNVTFRCDPISEHNRLYWYRQTLGQGPEFLTYFQNEAQLEKSRLLSDRFSAERPKGSFSTLEIQRTEQGDSAMYLCASSLADRGGEAFFGQGTRLTVV.

This chain connects TRBV25-1 to TRBJ1-2; D is unclear. Per germline, CDR1 MGHDK and CDR2 SYGVNS. V gave up 0 bases and J gave up 7 bases, with 6 bases separating them. The CDR3 is 12 residues long. The CDR3 DNA follows: TGTGCCAGCAGTGAATACTCCGTTGGCTACACCTTC. This encodes CASSEYSVGYTF.

The rearrangement joins TRBV19 to TRBJ2-1; maybe TRBD1 (6 bases). The CDR3 runs 16 residues. V lost 4 bases and J lost 9, with 22 bases in between. The germline CDR1 and CDR2 sequences are LNHDA and SQIVND (reference sequence). The CDR3 DNA is TGTGCCAGTAGTACCCCCGCGACAGGATTTCCTACTGAGCAGTTCTTC. This encodes CASSTPATGFPTEQFF.

V and J are TRBV5-1 and TRBJ2-1, with D maybe TRBD1 (5 bases). Looked up from germline, CDR1 is SGHRS and CDR2 is YFSETQ. The CDR3 contains 13 residues. Trimming pared 2 bases from V and 8 bases from J, leaving 11 bases between. The CDR3 is CASSFQWGYEQFF. CDR3 bases: TGCGCCAGCAGCTTCCAATGGGGCTATGAGCAGTTCTTC.

Concerning this clone itself: The sample contains more than one DNA sequence encoding this CDR3. The genes are TRBV6-5 and TRBJ1-1; D perhaps matches TRBD1 (6 bases). V was clipped by 5 bases and J by 0 bases, with 10 bases between them. Germline V gives CDR1 MNHEY, CDR2 SVGAGI. CDR3 length: 14 residues. The CDR3 is CASSKQGMNTEAFF. CDR3 nucleotide sequence: TGTGCCAGCAGTAAACAGGGCATGAACACTGAAGCTTTCTTT.

J is TRBJ2-5 and V is TRBV7-8; 8 nucleotides align to TRBD2. Germline CDR1 reads SGHVS; CDR2 reads FQNEAQ. The junction had 2 bases not matched to a gene; V was cut back by 5 bases and J by 3 bases. CDR3 length equals 13 residues. In DNA, the CDR3 is TGTGCCAGCAGCCGGACTAGCAAAGAGACCCAGTACTTC. It yields the protein CASSRTSKETQYF.

V gene TRBV7-8 combines with J gene TRBJ1-1; D unclear. The CDR3 is made up of 13 amino acids. V dropped 0 bases and J dropped 9 bases, with 11 bases sitting between them. Germline lookup yields CDR1 SGHVS and CDR2 FQNEAQ. CDR3 coding DNA: TGTGCCAGCAGCTTAGCGGGCCCTTGGAAAGCTTTCTTT. It encodes CASSLAGPWKAFF. The variable domain in full, with the rest retrieved from reference TRBV7-8 and TRBJ1-1, is GAGVSQSPRYKVAKRGQDVALRCDPISGHVSLFWYQQALGQGPEFLTYFQNEAQLDKSGLPSDRFFAERPEGSVSTLKIQRTQQEDSAVYLCASSLAGPWKAFFGQGTRLTVV.

The chain employs TRBV7-9 and TRBJ1-4; 9 bases fit TRBD1. Germline loops: CDR1 SEHNR, CDR2 FQNEAQ (reference sequence). J was trimmed by 7 bases and V by 1 base; bases with no gene match: 4. The CDR3 spans 15 residues. DNA of the CDR3: TGTGCCAGCAGCTTAGTACAGGGGGCGTCTGAAAAACTGTTTTTT. Translated: CASSLVQGASEKLFF.

The CDR3 here is CASSRKQGIDTEAFF. The CDR3 DNA reads as TGCGCCAGCAGTCGTAAACAGGGGATTGACACTGAAGCTTTCTTT. The chain employs TRBV5-1 and TRBJ1-1; 7 nucleotides match TRBD1. The CDR3 runs to 15 residues. With V trimmed by 5 bases and J by 3 bases, 10 bases remained unmatched. Germline assignment: CDR1 SGHRS and CDR2 YFSETQ.

This rearrangement joins TRBV9 to TRBJ1-6, with D possibly TRBD1 on 6 matching bases. This CDR3 region has 15 residues. The V end lost 0 bases, the J end lost 5 bases, and 9 bases lay between the germline ends. Germline V CDR1 and CDR2: SGDLS, YYNGEE. CDR3 region: CASSVAGTHNSPLHF. CDR3 DNA sequence: TGTGCCAGCAGCGTAGCCGGGACACATAATTCACCCCTCCACTTT.

This clone was detected only once. The chain couples TRBV7-6 to TRBJ2-1; D is perhaps TRBD2 (7 bases). With 2 bases removed from V and 9 bases from J, the gap between germline ends came to 14 bases. The CDR3 runs to 14 residues. Germline values: CDR1 SGHVS, CDR2 FNYEAQ. In nucleotides, the CDR3 is TGTGCCAGCAGCTTATCAACGGGGGGCGGTGAGCAGTTCTTC. Its translation: CASSLSTGGGEQFF.

This chain joins TRBV7-2 and TRBJ1-2; D remains ambiguous. The germline V gene has CDR1 SGHTA and CDR2 FQGNSA. CDR3 length: 14 amino acids. Trimming pared 1 base from V and 0 bases from J, leaving 6 bases between. The CDR3 loop reads CASSLEPTNYGYTF. The CDR3 coding sequence is TGTGCCAGCAGCTTAGAGCCAACTAACTATGGCTACACCTTC.

The chain uses TRBV5-5 and TRBJ1-2; possibly TRBD1 for D (5 bases). The CDR3 loop spans 13 amino acids. V dropped 1 base and J dropped 8 bases, with 12 bases sitting between them. Germline V gene lookup returns CDR1 SGHKS and CDR2 YYEKEE (reference sequence). The chain's CDR3 is CASSLTTGRGYTF. As DNA, the CDR3 is TGTGCCAGCAGCTTGACCACAGGCCGGGGCTACACCTTC.

The V call is TRBV2, the J call TRBJ2-1, with D perhaps TRBD1 (5 bases). The germline gives CDR1 SNHLY, CDR2 FYNNEI. V was cut by 4 bases and J by 10 bases, with 14 bases left in between. CDR3 length equals 13 residues. The CDR3 loop is CASSGSGAGEQFF. CDR3 bases: TGTGCCAGCAGTGGATCTGGGGCTGGGGAGCAGTTCTTC.

This chain links TRBV6-2 or TRBV6-3 with TRBJ1-5; 9 nucleotides agree with TRBD1. Germline V CDR1 and CDR2: MNHEY, SVGEGT. CDR3 length: 18 residues. Losses at the gene ends were 2 bases for V and 1 base for J; bases not matched to a gene: 9. The chain's CDR3 is CASSYRPGTGNSNQPQHF. In DNA, the CDR3 is TGTGCCAGCAGTTACCGTCCCGGGACAGGGAACAGCAATCAGCCCCAGCATTTT.

The V call is TRBV10-1, the J call TRBJ2-7; D uncertain. This CDR3 contains 12 residues. CDR1 is WNHNN and CDR2 is SYGVQD in the germline V gene (reference sequence). V was cut by 3 bases and J by 0 bases, with 3 bases left in between. DNA for the CDR3: TGCGCCAGCAGTGACGGCTCCTACGAGCAGTACTTC. Its protein product is CASSDGSYEQYF.

The chain has TRBV9 and TRBJ2-1, with 9 bases lining up with TRBD1. V was pared by 0 bases and J by 5 bases, with 3 bases of the junction left unmatched. Germline V gene sequence: CDR1 SGDLS, CDR2 YYNGEE. The CDR3 extends over 15 amino acids. CDR3 residues: CASSVGGTGNNEQFF. The CDR3 bases are TGTGCCAGCAGCGTAGGGGGGACAGGGAACAATGAGCAGTTCTTC.